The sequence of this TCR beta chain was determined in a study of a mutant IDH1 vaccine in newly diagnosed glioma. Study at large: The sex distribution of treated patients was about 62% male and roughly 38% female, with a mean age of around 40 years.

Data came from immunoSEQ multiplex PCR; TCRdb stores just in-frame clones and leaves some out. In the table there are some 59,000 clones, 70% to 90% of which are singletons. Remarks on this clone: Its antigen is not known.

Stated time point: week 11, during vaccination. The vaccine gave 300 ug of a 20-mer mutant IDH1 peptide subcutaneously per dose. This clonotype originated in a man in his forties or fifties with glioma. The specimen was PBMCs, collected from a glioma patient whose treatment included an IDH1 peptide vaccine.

CDR3 residues: CATSRDGGRLRDLVGDNEQFF. The CDR3 region has the DNA TGTGCCACCAGCAGAGACGGTGGAAGACTTCGGGATCTGGTAGGAGACAATGAGCAGTTCTTC. The chain uses TRBV15 and TRBJ2-1, with D perhaps TRBD2 (5 bases). Germline CDR1 reads LNHNV; CDR2 reads YYDKDF (reference sequence). CDR3 length: 21 amino acids. Trimming took off 0 bases at V and 5 bases at J, with 29 bases between the two ends.